The rows below give T cell receptor beta chains drawn from one sample of a study of shared clonotypes between healthy human individuals. Produced via immunoSEQ multiplex PCR; TCRdb's table is partial and in-frame only. The sample consists of around 640,000 clones, about 96% of them appearing once. Sequenced material: naive CD8+ T cells sorted from blood. These receptors were obtained from a woman in her 30s in good health. Both conserved end residues are part of each CDR3. A D gene is named only where the DNA matches it firmly. Clone size is stated in some rows and not others, as once, few, many or a class when expanded.

TRBJ1-3 . . TRBV28 CASSLMGTGNTIYF TGTGCCAGCAGTTTAATGGGAACTGGAAACACCATATATTTT
TRBJ1-5 . . TRBV4-2 CASSQTQNSNQPQHF TGTGCCAGCAGCCAAACACAGAATAGCAATCAGCCCCAGCATTTT
TRBJ2-7 . few TRBV4-2 CASSQATSSNEQYF TGTGCCAGCAGCCAAGCTACTAGCTCCAACGAGCAGTACTTC
TRBJ1-2 . . TRBV27 CASSLNSYYGYTF TGTGCCAGCAGTTTAAACTCTTACTATGGCTACACCTTC
TRBJ2-5 . . TRBV28 CASSLAVFGGQETQYF TGTGCCAGCAGTTTAGCCGTGTTTGGGGGCCAAGAGACCCAGTACTTC
TRBJ1-1 . . TRBV27 CASSPVGANTEAFF TGTGCCAGCAGTCCCGTTGGGGCCAACACTGAAGCTTTCTTT
TRBJ1-5 . . TRBV28 CASSPREPYNQPQHF TGTGCCAGCAGTCCCCGGGAACCTTACAATCAGCCCCAGCATTTT
TRBJ2-2 TRBD1 once TRBV6-5 CASSYQGQLVTGELFF TGTGCCAGCAGTTACCAGGGACAGCTCGTTACCGGGGAGCTGTTTTTT
TRBJ2-3 . . TRBV30 CAWGAESTDTQYF TGTGCCTGGGGAGCGGAGAGCACAGATACGCAGTATTTT
TRBJ1-1 . . TRBV19 CASSGWGGELNTEAFF TGTGCCAGTAGTGGATGGGGGGGAGAATTGAACACTGAAGCTTTCTTT
TRBJ1-1 TRBD1 . TRBV11-3 CASSLGDRQNTEAFF TGTGCCAGCAGCTTAGGGGACAGGCAGAACACTGAAGCTTTCTTT
TRBJ2-7 . . TRBV9 CASSPTTGESVEQYF TGTGCCAGCAGCCCCACCACGGGGGAGTCCGTCGAGCAGTACTTC
TRBJ2-7 TRBD1 once TRBV2 CASSGGTGWSNEQYF TGTGCCAGCAGTGGGGGGACAGGGTGGTCCAACGAGCAGTACTTC
TRBJ2-7 . once TRBV28 CASSLLPGPGTEQYF TGTGCCAGCAGTTTATTACCGGGTCCCGGGACCGAGCAGTACTTC
TRBJ2-3 TRBD2 . TRBV27 CASTGGILTDTQYF TGTGCCAGCACGGGGGGGATACTCACAGATACGCAGTATTTT
TRBJ2-7 . . TRBV19 CASSIHGRNEQYF TGTGCCAGTAGTATTCATGGGAGGAACGAGCAGTACTTC
TRBJ2-6 TRBD2 . TRBV27 CASSSTSGGTPGANVLTF TGTGCCAGCAGTTCGACTAGCGGGGGAACTCCTGGGGCCAACGTCCTGACTTTC
TRBJ2-5 . . TRBV7-9 CASSHEALPETQYF TGTGCCAGCAGTCATGAGGCCCTCCCAGAGACCCAGTACTTC
TRBJ2-4 . few TRBV30 CAWTHGAEEYF TGTGCCTGGACCCACGGGGCAGAGGAGTACTTC
TRBJ2-7 TRBD2 . TRBV27 CASSLLGPSGGSSYEQYF TGTGCCAGCAGTTTATTAGGCCCTAGCGGGGGCAGCTCCTACGAGCAGTACTTC
TRBJ2-7 TRBD2 once TRBV7-6 CASSLLSGSYEQYF TGTGCCAGCAGCTTATTGAGCGGGAGTTACGAGCAGTACTTC
TRBJ1-1 . . TRBV27 CASSIQGRGEAFF TGTGCCAGCAGTATTCAGGGACGCGGTGAAGCTTTCTTT
TRBJ2-1 TRBD2 . TRBV29-1 CSVDGLAGGREYNEQFF TGCAGCGTTGACGGACTAGCGGGAGGGCGGGAGTACAATGAGCAGTTCTTC
TRBJ1-1 . once TRBV27 CASSSDGQYYTEAFF TGTGCCAGCAGTTCCGACGGGCAGTACTACACTGAAGCTTTCTTT
TRBJ2-4 . . TRBV10-1 CARGSIRDF TGCGCCAGGGGTTCGATTCGGGACTTC
TRBJ2-7 . . TRBV25-1 CAVQGWTGYEQYF TGTGCCGTACAGGGATGGACGGGCTACGAGCAGTACTTC
TRBJ1-3 . . TRBV6-6 CASSGLGIDTIYF TGTGCCAGCAGTGGCCTTGGTATCGACACCATATATTTT
TRBJ1-3 . once TRBV28 CASGEQELSSGNTIYF TGTGCCAGCGGAGAACAAGAGTTGAGCTCTGGAAACACCATATATTTT
TRBJ1-1 . . TRBV6-5 CASSLVGTNTEAFF TGTGCCAGCAGTTTAGTCGGGACGAACACTGAAGCTTTCTTT
TRBJ2-2 . . TRBV9 CASSVAQNGELFF TGTGCCAGCAGCGTAGCGCAGAACGGGGAGCTGTTTTTT
TRBJ2-7 TRBD1 . TRBV5-5 CASSLVGQGYEQYF TGTGCCAGCAGCTTGGTTGGACAGGGCTACGAGCAGTACTTC
TRBJ2-7 TRBD2 . TRBV6-5 CASSTYSGEAYEQYF TGTGCCAGCAGTACATATAGCGGGGAAGCCTACGAGCAGTACTTC
TRBJ2-7 TRBD2 . TRBV6-5 CASGLAHYEQYF TGTGCCAGTGGACTAGCGCACTACGAGCAGTACTTC
TRBJ2-5 . . TRBV28 CASSPAGRPETQYF TGTGCCAGCAGTCCCGCGGGACGCCCGGAGACCCAGTACTTC
TRBJ1-1 . . TRBV29-1 CSVESRGAVTEAFF TGCAGCGTTGAGTCTCGGGGGGCGGTCACTGAAGCTTTCTTT
TRBJ2-5 TRBD1 . TRBV7-9 CASSPKWGQGGETQYF TGTGCCAGCAGCCCTAAATGGGGACAGGGAGGGGAGACCCAGTACTTC
TRBJ1-1 . . TRBV5-6 CASSFLLGENTEAFF TGTGCCAGCAGCTTTCTGTTAGGTGAGAACACTGAAGCTTTCTTT
TRBJ2-7 . . TRBV11-2 CASSHGRLYEQYF TGTGCCAGCAGCCACGGCCGTCTCTACGAGCAGTACTTC
TRBJ2-7 . . TRBV11-2 CASSLAGEGYEQYF TGTGCCAGCAGCTTAGCGGGAGAGGGATACGAGCAGTACTTC
TRBJ2-5 TRBD2 . TRBV29-1 CSVESGNGEETQYF TGCAGCGTTGAAAGCGGGAATGGGGAAGAGACCCAGTACTTC
TRBJ2-3 TRBD2 . TRBV7-8 CASSVRLAGVGDTQYF TGTGCCAGCAGCGTAAGACTAGCGGGAGTGGGAGATACGCAGTATTTT
TRBJ2-7 . . TRBV4-1 CASSQGSEQYF TGCGCCAGCAGCCAGGGGAGCGAGCAGTACTTC
TRBJ2-1 . . TRBV6-5 CASSFTGNEQFF TGTGCCAGCAGTTTCACAGGGAATGAGCAGTTCTTC
TRBJ2-7 TRBD2 . TRBV4-1 CASSPIIAGITYEQYF TGCGCCAGCAGCCCTATTATAGCGGGTATTACCTACGAGCAGTACTTC
TRBJ2-1 . . TRBV15 CATSRDTGEQFF TGTGCCACCAGCAGGGACACTGGTGAGCAGTTCTTC
TRBJ2-3 . . TRBV28 CASSLYTRTDTQYF TGTGCCAGCAGTTTATACACAAGGACAGATACGCAGTATTTT